This note documents a single T cell receptor (beta chain) sequence. The antigen is not known. The data originate from a study of T-cell memory formation after mild COVID-19. The wider study: Largely, TCR clusters stayed within a single donor. Study-wide results and limits: Mainly in CM and EM were contracting CD4+ clones; CD8+ were in EMRA.

V gave up 2 bases and J gave up 0 bases, with 11 bases separating them. Germline CDR1 is SGHRS and CDR2 is YFSETQ. This CDR3 comprises 16 residues. TCRdb recomputed calls from the 5' RACE reads with MiXCR, one row per CDR3 protein. The table has about 200,000 distinct CDR3 sequences, approximately 10% seen once. The sequence derives from a man younger than 35 who had mild COVID-19 (a few samples of this study predate the infection). Cell type and time point are not known. The chain links TRBV5-1 to TRBJ2-2, with D possibly being TRBD1 (6 bases). The sequenced sample consisted of PBMCs or a T cell subset sorted from them (not recorded which). CDR3 loop: CASSFRDMTNTGELFF. CDR3 bases: TGCGCCAGCAGCTTTCGGGACATGACGAACACCGGGGAGCTGTTTTTT. Based on the CDR3 plus reference TRBV5-1 and TRBJ2-2, the full variable domain is KAGVTQTPRYLIKTRGQQVTLSCSPISGHRSVSWYQQTPGQGLQFLFEYFSETQRNKGNFPGRFSGRQFSNSRSEMNVSTLELGDSALYLCASSFRDMTNTGELFFGEGSRLTVL.